This entry lists 19 T cell receptor beta chains sequenced from one sample in a study of blood T cell repertoires in COVID-19. The protocol was immunoSEQ multiplex PCR, while the TCRdb copy is restricted to in-frame clones and leaves out a portion. Among about 200,000 clones listed, roughly 90% were seen once. Sequences were obtained from peripheral blood. The receptors were sampled from a middle-aged man with acute or convalescent COVID-19.

The chain uses TRBV5-6 and TRBJ1-2; the match to TRBD1 covers 7 bases. Germline V gene lookup returns CDR1 SGHDT and CDR2 YYEEEE. V trimming: 0 bases; J trimming: 8 bases; junction bases outside the gene matches: 1. The length of the CDR3 is 12 residues. Here the CDR3 reads CASSLGTGGYTF. The CDR3 DNA reads as TGTGCCAGCAGCTTGGGGACAGGCGGCTACACCTTC.

The genes are TRBV27 and TRBJ2-1; the D gene is possibly TRBD1 (6 bases). Trimming stripped 3 bases from V and 7 bases from J, with 16 bases between. This CDR3 is 15 amino acids long. Germline loops: CDR1 MNHEY, CDR2 SMNVEV (reference sequence). The CDR3 is CASSFGSDRRNEQFF. CDR3 DNA sequence: TGTGCCAGCAGTTTTGGGTCGGACAGAAGAAATGAGCAGTTCTTC.

Notes on this clone: The same CDR3 is also encoded by other DNA sequences in this sample. Here the CDR3 reads CASSQDLVNTEAFF. CDR3 in DNA: TGTGCCAGCAGCCAAGATCTTGTGAACACTGAAGCTTTCTTT. This chain joins TRBV3-1 (or the pseudogene TRBV3-2) and TRBJ1-1, with D unresolved. V dropped 0 bases and J dropped 0 bases, with 5 bases sitting between them. CDR3 length equals 14 residues. Per germline, CDR1 LGHDT and CDR2 YNNKEL (reference sequence).

The chain couples TRBV6-5 to TRBJ1-1, with a possible D match to TRBD1 (5 bases). The germline V gene encodes CDR1 MNHEY and CDR2 SVGAGI. The V end was cut by 3 bases, the J end by 1 base, with 12 bases between. The CDR3 covers 15 residues. CDR3 DNA sequence: TGTGCCAGCAGTTATGACACAGGACCGAACACTGAAGCTTTCTTT. The encoded protein is CASSYDTGPNTEAFF.

CDR3 DNA sequence: TGCGCCAGCAGCTTGTGGCAGGTAGACTATGGCTACACCTTC. Translated: CASSLWQVDYGYTF. This sequence joins TRBV5-1 and TRBJ1-2; D is ambiguous. The CDR3 has 14 amino acids. V lost 1 base, J lost 3 bases, and 10 bases lay in between. Germline values: CDR1 SGHRS, CDR2 YFSETQ. Based on the CDR3 plus reference TRBV5-1 and TRBJ1-2, the full variable domain is KAGVTQTPRYLIKTRGQQVTLSCSPISGHRSVSWYQQTPGQGLQFLFEYFSETQRNKGNFPGRFSGRQFSNSRSEMNVSTLELGDSALYLCASSLWQVDYGYTFGSGTRLTVV.

This clone was counted only a few times. V is TRBV7-8 and J is TRBJ1-2; D uncertain. V was trimmed by 0 bases and J by 0 bases, leaving 5 bases between them. In germline, CDR1 is SGHVS, CDR2 FQNEAQ. The CDR3 sequence is 14 residues long. CDR3 DNA sequence: TGTGCCAGCAGCTTAGCCAGTGCTAACTATGGCTACACCTTC. Amino acids: CASSLASANYGYTF.

The chain recombines TRBV7-2 with TRBJ1-1; D call uncertain. The CDR3 runs 12 residues. The V gene lost 1 base and the J gene lost 5 bases, with 5 bases spanning the gap. Germline loops: CDR1 SGHTA, CDR2 FQGNSA. CDR3 sequence: CASSLVRTEAFF. The CDR3 DNA sequence: TGTGCCAGCAGCTTAGTCAGAACTGAAGCTTTCTTT.

J is TRBJ1-5 and V is TRBV11-3; 9 positions agree with TRBD1. There are 18 residues in the CDR3. The germline V gene encodes CDR1 SGHNT and CDR2 YENEEA. V was pared by 2 bases and J by 3 bases, with 11 bases of the junction left unmatched. CDR3 sequence: CASSLKVWDRVANQPQHF. In nucleotides, the CDR3 is TGTGCCAGCAGCTTAAAAGTTTGGGACAGGGTGGCCAATCAGCCCCAGCATTTT.

The V and J genes are TRBV9 and TRBJ1-1; D may be TRBD1 (5 bases). Trimming cost V 0 bases and J 4 bases, with 13 bases left between them. CDR1 is SGDLS, CDR2 YYNGEE, per germline. This CDR3 region has 15 residues. The CDR3 DNA sequence: TGTGCCAGCAGCGTAGATGGGGCATGGGTCACTGAAGCTTTCTTT. Its translation: CASSVDGAWVTEAFF.

This clone has only one observation. V usage is TRBV19 and J usage is TRBJ2-2, with unresolved D. This CDR3 contains 17 residues. Per germline, CDR1 LNHDA and CDR2 SQIVND (reference sequence). V was shortened by 3 bases and J by 0 bases, with 14 bases between the two germline ends. The CDR3 spells CASSIPGHSSNTGELFF. The CDR3 DNA reads TGTGCCAGTAGTATCCCGGGTCACTCCTCGAACACCGGGGAGCTGTTTTTT.

There are a few counts of this clone. The chain's CDR3 is CASSSFGVSYNSPLHF. CDR3 DNA: TGCGCCAGCAGTAGTTTCGGGGTCTCCTATAATTCACCCCTCCACTTT. The chain has TRBV5-1 and TRBJ1-6; D is unresolved. Germline V lookup: CDR1 SGHRS, CDR2 YFSETQ. V was clipped by 5 bases and J by 0 bases, with 12 bases between them. The CDR3 is 16 residues long.

The chain is built from TRBV6-1 and TRBJ2-1, with 15 bases lining up with TRBD2. Germline CDR1 is MNHNS and CDR2 is SASEGT. Losses at the gene ends were 2 bases for V and 4 bases for J; bases not matched to a gene: 6. The CDR3 is 18 residues long. CDR3 nucleotide sequence: TGTGCCAGCAGTGAACTGGGACTAGCGGGGGGCCCTTACAATGAGCAGTTCTTC. Protein product: CASSELGLAGGPYNEQFF.

This clone was recorded only once. The J gene is TRBJ2-2, the V gene TRBV7-3; TRBD2 matches 12 bases. The CDR3 totals 16 residues. V trimming: 5 bases; J trimming: 7 bases; junction bases outside the gene matches: 8. The V gene's germline CDR1 is SGHTA and CDR2 FQGTGA. The DNA for the CDR3 is TGTGCCAGCAGCGCGGGACTAGCGGGCGTTTACGGGGAGCTGTTTTTT. Translating gives CASSAGLAGVYGELFF.

The genes are TRBV6-2 or TRBV6-3 and TRBJ2-5; 7 bases fit TRBD2. CDR3 length: 15 amino acids. J lost 1 base, V lost 0 bases, and 2 bases had no gene match. Germline V gene sequence: CDR1 MNHEY, CDR2 SVGEGT. The CDR3 here is CASSYSTSPQETQYF. The DNA for the CDR3 is TGTGCCAGCAGTTACTCGACTAGCCCCCAAGAGACCCAGTACTTC.

This clone occurred once. The rearrangement joins TRBV6-5 to TRBJ1-5; 11 bases map to TRBD1. The CDR3 loop spans 15 amino acids. Germline V gene sequence: CDR1 MNHEY, CDR2 SVGAGI. After removal of 6 bases from V and 3 bases from J, the junction contained 4 bases not matched to a gene. This CDR3 is CASRRDRGNNQPQHF. CDR3 sequence (DNA): TGTGCCAGCAGGAGGGACAGGGGGAACAATCAGCCCCAGCATTTT.

V usage is TRBV7-9 and J usage is TRBJ2-5; possibly TRBD2 for D (5 bases). V lost 6 bases, J lost 5 bases, and 10 bases lay in between. The CDR3 covers 12 residues. The germline V gene has CDR1 SEHNR and CDR2 FQNEAQ (reference sequence). In nucleotides, the CDR3 is TGTGCCAGCAGTTTTAGAGGGGAGACCCAGTACTTC. Its translation: CASSFRGETQYF.

The genes are TRBV5-5 and TRBJ2-3, with D maybe TRBD2 (5 bases). Looked up from germline, CDR1 is SGHKS and CDR2 is YYEKEE (reference sequence). The CDR3 has 15 amino acids. Trimming shortened V by 5 bases and J by 5 bases, and 18 bases separated the two germline ends. The CDR3 is CASSLLGGSVDTQYF. The CDR3 DNA reads TGTGCCAGCAGTCTCCTAGGAGGCTCGGTAGATACGCAGTATTTT.

V usage is TRBV11-2 and J usage is TRBJ2-7; D unclear. V shed 0 bases and J shed 1 base, with 13 bases lying between them. Germline values: CDR1 SGHAT, CDR2 FQNNGV. CDR3 size: 16 residues. In DNA, the CDR3 is TGTGCCAGCAGCTTAGATTTTATCGGGTCTTCCTACGAGCAGTACTTC. Its translation: CASSLDFIGSSYEQYF.

The DNA for the CDR3 is TGTGCCGATTTCTCGGGACAGGGGGCTGAAAAACTGTTTTTT. Translating it yields CADFSGQGAEKLFF. The chain has TRBV21-1 and TRBJ1-4; the D segment call TRBD1 is taken from the table without a DNA check. TRBV21-1 is reported as a pseudogene. CDR3 length: 14 amino acids.